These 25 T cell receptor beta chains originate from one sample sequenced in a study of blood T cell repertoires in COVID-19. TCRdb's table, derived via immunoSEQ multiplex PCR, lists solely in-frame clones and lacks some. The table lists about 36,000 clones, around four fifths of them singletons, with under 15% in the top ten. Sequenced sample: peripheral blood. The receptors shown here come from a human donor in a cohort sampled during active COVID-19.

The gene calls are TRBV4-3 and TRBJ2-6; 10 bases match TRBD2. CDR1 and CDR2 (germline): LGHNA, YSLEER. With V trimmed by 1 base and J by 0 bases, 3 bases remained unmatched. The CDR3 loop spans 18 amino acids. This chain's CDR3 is CASSQVTSGTSGANVLTF. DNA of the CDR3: TGCGCCAGCAGCCAAGTCACTAGCGGGACCTCTGGGGCCAACGTCCTGACTTTC.

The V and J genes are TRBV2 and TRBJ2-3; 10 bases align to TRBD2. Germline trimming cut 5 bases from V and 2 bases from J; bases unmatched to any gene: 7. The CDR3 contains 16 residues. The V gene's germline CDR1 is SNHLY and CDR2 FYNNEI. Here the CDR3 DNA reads TGTGCCAGCAGTCGTAGCGGGGGGCCCAACACAGATACGCAGTATTTT. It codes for CASSRSGGPNTDTQYF.

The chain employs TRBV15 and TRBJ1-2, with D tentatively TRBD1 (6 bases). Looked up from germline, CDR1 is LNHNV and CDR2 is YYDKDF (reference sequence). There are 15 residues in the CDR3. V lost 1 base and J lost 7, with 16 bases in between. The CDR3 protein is CATSRAPQGFGGYTF. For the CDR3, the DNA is TGTGCCACCAGCAGAGCTCCACAGGGCTTCGGTGGCTACACCTTC.

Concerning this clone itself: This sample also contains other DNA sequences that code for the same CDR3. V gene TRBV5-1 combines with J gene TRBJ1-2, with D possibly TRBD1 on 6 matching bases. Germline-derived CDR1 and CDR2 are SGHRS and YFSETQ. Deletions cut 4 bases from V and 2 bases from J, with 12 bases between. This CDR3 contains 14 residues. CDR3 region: CASSPGTPNYGYTF. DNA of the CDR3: TGCGCCAGCAGCCCCGGGACACCAAACTATGGCTACACCTTC.

DNA for the CDR3: TGTGCCAGCAGCCAAGTTCGCCGTTCGAAGCGGGCCAACGTCCTGACTTTC. Amino acids: CASSQVRRSKRANVLTF. J is TRBJ2-6 and V is TRBV14; no clear D gene. The CDR3 covers 17 residues. Germline CDR1 SGHDN, CDR2 FVKESK. The V gene lost 1 base and the J gene lost 5 bases, with 15 bases spanning the gap. The full variable domain, its missing parts supplied by reference TRBV14 and TRBJ2-6, is EAGVTQFPSHSVIEKGQTVTLRCDPISGHDNLYWYRRVMGKEIKFLLHFVKESKQDESGMPNNRFLAERTGGTYSTLKVQPAELEDSGVYFCASSQVRRSKRANVLTFGAGSRLTVL.

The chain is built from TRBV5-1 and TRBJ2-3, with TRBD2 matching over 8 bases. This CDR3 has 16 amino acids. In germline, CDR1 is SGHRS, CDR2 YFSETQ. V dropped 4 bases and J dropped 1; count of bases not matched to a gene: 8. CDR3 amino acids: CASSRPGRGGTDTQYF. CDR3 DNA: TGCGCCAGCAGCCGTCCCGGGCGGGGGGGCACAGATACGCAGTATTTT.

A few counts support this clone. This CDR3 reads CASSQEYGANTEAFF. In nucleotides, the CDR3 is TGCGCCAGCAGCCAAGAGTATGGAGCGAACACTGAAGCTTTCTTT. The chain employs TRBV4-3 and TRBJ1-1; D gene ambiguous. This CDR3 has 15 amino acids. CDR1 is LGHNA, CDR2 YSLEER, per germline. V shed 0 bases and J shed 1 base, with 9 bases lying between them.

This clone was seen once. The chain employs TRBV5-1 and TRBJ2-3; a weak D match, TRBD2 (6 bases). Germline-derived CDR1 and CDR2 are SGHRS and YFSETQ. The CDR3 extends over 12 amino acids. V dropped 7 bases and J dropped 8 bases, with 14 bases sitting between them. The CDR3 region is CASSSGGGTQYF. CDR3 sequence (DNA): TGCGCCAGCTCCTCCGGGGGTGGTACGCAGTATTTT.

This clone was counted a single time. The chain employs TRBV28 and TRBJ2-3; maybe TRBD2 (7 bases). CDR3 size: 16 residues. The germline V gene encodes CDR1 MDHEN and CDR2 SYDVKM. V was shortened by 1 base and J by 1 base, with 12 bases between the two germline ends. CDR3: CASSLSGRGGTDTQYF. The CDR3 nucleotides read TGTGCCAGCAGTTTATCTGGGAGGGGGGGCACAGATACGCAGTATTTT.

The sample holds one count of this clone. The chain's CDR3 is CASSQEAGRGGLVERGETQYF. The CDR3, as DNA: TGTGCCAGCAGCCAAGAAGCGGGGCGGGGGGGCCTAGTGGAACGAGGAGAGACCCAGTACTTC. This chain connects TRBV4-2 to TRBJ2-5; 9 bases are shared with TRBD2. The CDR3 is 21 residues long. From germline, CDR1 is LGHNA and CDR2 YNFKEQ. The V and J ends lost 0 bases and 4 bases, in that order; junction bases with no gene match: 21.

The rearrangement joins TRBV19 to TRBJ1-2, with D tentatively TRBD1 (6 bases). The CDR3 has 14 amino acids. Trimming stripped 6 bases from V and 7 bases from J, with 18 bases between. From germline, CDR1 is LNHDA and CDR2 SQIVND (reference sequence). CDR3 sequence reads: CASRRQDSSGGYTF. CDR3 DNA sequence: TGTGCCAGTAGAAGACAGGATTCCTCCGGTGGCTACACCTTC. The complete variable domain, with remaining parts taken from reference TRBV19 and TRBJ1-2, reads DGGITQSPKYLFRKEGQNVTLSCEQNLNHDAMYWYRQDPGQGLRLIYYSQIVNDFQKGDIAEGYSVSREKKESFPLTVTSAQKNPTAFYLCASRRQDSSGGYTFGSGTRLTVV.

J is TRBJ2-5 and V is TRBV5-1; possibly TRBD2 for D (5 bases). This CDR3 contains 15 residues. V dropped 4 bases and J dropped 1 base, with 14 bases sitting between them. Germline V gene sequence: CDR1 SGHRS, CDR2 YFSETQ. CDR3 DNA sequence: TGCGCCAGCAGCCTTCGGGAAAGGATCCAAGAGACCCAGTACTTC. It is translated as CASSLRERIQETQYF.

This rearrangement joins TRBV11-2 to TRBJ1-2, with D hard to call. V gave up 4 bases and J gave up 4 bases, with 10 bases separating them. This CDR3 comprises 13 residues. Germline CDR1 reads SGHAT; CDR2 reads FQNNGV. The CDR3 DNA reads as TGTGCCAGCAGCTCCGCAGGCCTCTATGGCTACACCTTC. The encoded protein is CASSSAGLYGYTF.

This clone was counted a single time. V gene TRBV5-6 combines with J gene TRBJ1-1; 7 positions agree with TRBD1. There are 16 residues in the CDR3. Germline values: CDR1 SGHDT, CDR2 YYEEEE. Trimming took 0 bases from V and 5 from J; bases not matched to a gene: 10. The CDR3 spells CASSLAVDRSGTEAFF. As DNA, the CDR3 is TGTGCCAGCAGCTTGGCAGTGGACAGGAGTGGAACTGAAGCTTTCTTT.

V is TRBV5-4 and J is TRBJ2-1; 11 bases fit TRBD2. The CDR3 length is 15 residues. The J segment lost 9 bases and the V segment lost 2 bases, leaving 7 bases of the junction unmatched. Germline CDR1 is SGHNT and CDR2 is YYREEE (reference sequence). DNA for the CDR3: TGTGCCAGCAGCTTCGGGACTAGCGGTACTCTTGAGCAGTTCTTC. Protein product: CASSFGTSGTLEQFF.

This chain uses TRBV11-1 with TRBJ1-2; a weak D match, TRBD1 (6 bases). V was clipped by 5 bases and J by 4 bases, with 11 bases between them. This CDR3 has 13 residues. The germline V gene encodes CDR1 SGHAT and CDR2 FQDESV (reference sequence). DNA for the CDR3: TGTGCCAGCAGCCCAGGGGCAGGCTATGGCTACACCTTC. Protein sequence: CASSPGAGYGYTF.

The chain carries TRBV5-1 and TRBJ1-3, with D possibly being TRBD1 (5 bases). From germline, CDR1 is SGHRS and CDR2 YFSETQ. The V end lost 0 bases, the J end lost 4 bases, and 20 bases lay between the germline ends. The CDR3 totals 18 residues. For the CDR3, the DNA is TGCGCCAGCAGCTTGGTAGCGGTGGGGCGCGCAGAAGGAAACACCATATATTTT. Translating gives CASSLVAVGRAEGNTIYF.

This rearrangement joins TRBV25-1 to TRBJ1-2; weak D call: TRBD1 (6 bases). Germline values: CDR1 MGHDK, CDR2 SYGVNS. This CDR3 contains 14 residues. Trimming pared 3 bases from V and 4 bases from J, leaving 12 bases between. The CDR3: CASSDLTGVYGYTF. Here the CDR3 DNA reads TGTGCCAGCAGTGATCTGACAGGCGTCTATGGCTACACCTTC.

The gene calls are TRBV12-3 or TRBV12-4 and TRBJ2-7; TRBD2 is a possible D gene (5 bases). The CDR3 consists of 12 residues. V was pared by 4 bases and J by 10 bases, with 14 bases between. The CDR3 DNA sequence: TGTGCCAGCAGTTCCAGCGGATTCGATCAGTACTTC. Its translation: CASSSSGFDQYF.

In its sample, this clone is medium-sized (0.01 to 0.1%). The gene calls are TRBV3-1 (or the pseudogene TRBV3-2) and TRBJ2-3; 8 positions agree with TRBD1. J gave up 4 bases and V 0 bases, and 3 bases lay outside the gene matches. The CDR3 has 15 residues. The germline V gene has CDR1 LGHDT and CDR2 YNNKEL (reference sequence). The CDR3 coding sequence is TGTGCCAGCAGCCAAGAGGCGGACAGGGCAGATACGCAGTATTTT. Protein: CASSQEADRADTQYF.

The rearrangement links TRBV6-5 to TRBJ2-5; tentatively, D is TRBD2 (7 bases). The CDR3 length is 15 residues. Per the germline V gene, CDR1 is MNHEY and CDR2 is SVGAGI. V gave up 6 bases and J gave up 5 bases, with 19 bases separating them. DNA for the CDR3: TGTGCCAGCAGCCCAGCCGGGGGGCTAGGGGAGACCCAGTACTTC. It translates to CASSPAGGLGETQYF.

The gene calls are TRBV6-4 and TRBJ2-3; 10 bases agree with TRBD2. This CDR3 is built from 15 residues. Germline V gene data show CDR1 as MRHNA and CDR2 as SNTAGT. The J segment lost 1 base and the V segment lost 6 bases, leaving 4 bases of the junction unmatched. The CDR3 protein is CASSVLAGGTDTQYF. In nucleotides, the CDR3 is TGTGCCAGCAGCGTTCTAGCGGGGGGCACAGATACGCAGTATTTT.

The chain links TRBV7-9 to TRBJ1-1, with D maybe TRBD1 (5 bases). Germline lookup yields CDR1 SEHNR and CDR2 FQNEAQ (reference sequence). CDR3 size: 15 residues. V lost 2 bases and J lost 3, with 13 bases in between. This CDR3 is CASSLLGGGDTEAFF. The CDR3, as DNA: TGTGCCAGCAGCTTACTCGGGGGTGGGGACACTGAAGCTTTCTTT.

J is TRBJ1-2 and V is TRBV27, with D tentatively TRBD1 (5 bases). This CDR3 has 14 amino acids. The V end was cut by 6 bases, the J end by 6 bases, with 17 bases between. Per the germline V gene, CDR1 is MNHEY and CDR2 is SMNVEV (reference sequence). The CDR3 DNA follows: TGTGCCAGCAGCAACCTTCAAGTAGGGGATGGCTACACCTTC. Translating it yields CASSNLQVGDGYTF.

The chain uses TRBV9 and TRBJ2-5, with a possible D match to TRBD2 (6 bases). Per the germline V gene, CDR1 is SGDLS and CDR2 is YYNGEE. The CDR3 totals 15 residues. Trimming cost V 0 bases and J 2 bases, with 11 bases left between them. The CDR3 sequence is CASSVVGGGQETQYF. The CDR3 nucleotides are TGTGCCAGCAGCGTAGTGGGTGGGGGGCAAGAGACCCAGTACTTC.